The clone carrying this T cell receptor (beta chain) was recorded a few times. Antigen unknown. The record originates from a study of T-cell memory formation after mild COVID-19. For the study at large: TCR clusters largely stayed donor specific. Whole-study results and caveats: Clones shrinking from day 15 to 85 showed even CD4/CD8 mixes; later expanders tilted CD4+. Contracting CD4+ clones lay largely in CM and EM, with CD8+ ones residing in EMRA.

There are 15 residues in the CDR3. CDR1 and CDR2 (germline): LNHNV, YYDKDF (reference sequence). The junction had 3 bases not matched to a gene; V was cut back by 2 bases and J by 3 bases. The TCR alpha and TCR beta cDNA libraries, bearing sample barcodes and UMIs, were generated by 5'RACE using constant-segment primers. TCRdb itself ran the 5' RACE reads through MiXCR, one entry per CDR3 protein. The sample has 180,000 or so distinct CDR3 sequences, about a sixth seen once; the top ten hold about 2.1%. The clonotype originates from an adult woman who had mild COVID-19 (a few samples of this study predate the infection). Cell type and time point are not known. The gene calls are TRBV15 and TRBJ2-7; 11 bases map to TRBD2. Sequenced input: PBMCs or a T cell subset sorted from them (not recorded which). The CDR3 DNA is TGTGCCACCAGCAGACTAGCGGGAGGTTTCTACGAGCAGTACTTC. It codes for CATSRLAGGFYEQYF.